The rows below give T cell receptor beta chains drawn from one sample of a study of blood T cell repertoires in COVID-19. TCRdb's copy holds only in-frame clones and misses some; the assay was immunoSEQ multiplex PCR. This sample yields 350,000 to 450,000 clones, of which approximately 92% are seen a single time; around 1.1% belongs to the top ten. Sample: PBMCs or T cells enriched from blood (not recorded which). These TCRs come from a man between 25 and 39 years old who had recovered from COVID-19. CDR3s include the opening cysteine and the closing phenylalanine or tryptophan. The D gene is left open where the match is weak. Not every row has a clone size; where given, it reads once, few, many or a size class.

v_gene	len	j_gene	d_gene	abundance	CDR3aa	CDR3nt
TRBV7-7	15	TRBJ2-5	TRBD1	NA	CASSLSSRGLETQYF	TGTGCTAGCAGCTTGAGTTCCAGGGGGCTTGAGACCCAGTACTTC
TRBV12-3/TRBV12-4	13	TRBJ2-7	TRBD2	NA	CASRLAGVGEQYF	TGTGCCAGCAGACTAGCGGGAGTGGGTGAGCAGTACTTC
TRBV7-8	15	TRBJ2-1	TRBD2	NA	CASSLEGLAGVEQFF	TGTGCCAGCAGCTTAGAAGGACTAGCGGGAGTTGAGCAGTTCTTC
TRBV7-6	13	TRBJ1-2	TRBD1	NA	CASSPQTGGGYTF	TGTGCCAGCAGCCCACAGACAGGGGGTGGCTACACCTTC
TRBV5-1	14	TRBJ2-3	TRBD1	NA	CASSGGQGTDTQYF	TGCGCCAGCAGCGGTGGACAGGGAACAGATACGCAGTATTTT
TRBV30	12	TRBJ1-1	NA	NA	CAWSASGVLAFF	TGTGCCTGGAGTGCCTCCGGGGTCCTAGCTTTCTTT
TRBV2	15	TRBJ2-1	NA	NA	CASSDRLGSYNEQFF	TGTGCCAGCAGTGACAGGCTGGGCTCCTACAATGAGCAGTTCTTC
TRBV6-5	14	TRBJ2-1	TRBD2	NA	CASSLAGGPNEQFF	TGTGCCAGCAGTTTAGCGGGAGGGCCAAATGAGCAGTTCTTC
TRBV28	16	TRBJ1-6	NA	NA	CASSSSGGGEYSPLHF	TGTGCCAGCAGCTCCTCTGGGGGAGGGGAATATTCACCCCTCCACTTT
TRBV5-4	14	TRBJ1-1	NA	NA	CASSLTGWNTEAFF	TGTGCCAGCAGCCTAACGGGGTGGAACACTGAAGCTTTCTTT
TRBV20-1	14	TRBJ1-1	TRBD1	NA	CSASSTSTGGLAFF	TGCAGTGCTAGTTCGACTTCGACAGGGGGCCTCGCTTTCTTT
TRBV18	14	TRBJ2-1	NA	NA	CASSPSASLGEQFF	TGTGCCAGCTCACCATCGGCTAGCTTGGGTGAGCAGTTCTTC
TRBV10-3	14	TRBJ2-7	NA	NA	CAISARGTPYEQYF	TGTGCCATCAGTGCCCGCGGGACCCCTTACGAGCAGTACTTC
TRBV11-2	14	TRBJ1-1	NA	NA	CASSLEAGLTEAFF	TGTGCCAGCAGCTTAGAGGCAGGGCTCACTGAAGCTTTCTTT
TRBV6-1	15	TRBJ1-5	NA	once	CASSETRDTNQPQHF	TGTGCCAGCAGTGAAACCAGGGATACGAATCAGCCCCAGCATTTT
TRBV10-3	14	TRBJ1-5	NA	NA	CAISERRDLQEQHF	TGTGCCATCAGTGAGAGGCGGGACTTACAGGAGCAGCATTTT
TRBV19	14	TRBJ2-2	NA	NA	CASSIWGVGGELFF	TGTGCCAGTAGTATTTGGGGGGTTGGCGGGGAGCTGTTTTTT
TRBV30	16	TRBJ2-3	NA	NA	CAWGSTGPLGTDTQYF	TGTGCCTGGGGAAGTACAGGGCCCCTGGGGACAGATACGCAGTATTTT
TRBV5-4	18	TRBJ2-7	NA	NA	CASSLSRGPAGGSYEQYF	TGTGCCAGCAGCTTGTCCAGGGGGCCAGCGGGAGGTTCTTACGAGCAGTACTTC
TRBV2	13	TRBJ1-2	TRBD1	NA	CASSRDRPYGYTF	TGTGCCAGCAGTCGGGACAGACCGTATGGCTACACCTTC
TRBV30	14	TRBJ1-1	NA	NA	CAWSVRQGNTEAFF	TGTGCCTGGAGTGTAAGGCAGGGCAACACTGAAGCTTTCTTT
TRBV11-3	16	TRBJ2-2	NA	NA	CASSGAPAANTGELFF	TGTGCCAGCAGCGGGGCGCCGGCGGCGAACACCGGGGAGCTGTTTTTT
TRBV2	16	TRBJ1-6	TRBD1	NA	CASTQAPGQGDSPLHF	TGTGCCAGCACCCAGGCCCCGGGACAGGGCGATTCACCCCTCCACTTT
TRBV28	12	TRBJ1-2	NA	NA	CASSLWGGGYTF	TGTGCCAGCAGTTTATGGGGGGGAGGCTACACCTTC
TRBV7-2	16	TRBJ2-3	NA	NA	CASSLEDRAGVDTQYF	TGTGCCAGCAGCTTAGAGGACAGGGCGGGAGTGGATACGCAGTATTTT
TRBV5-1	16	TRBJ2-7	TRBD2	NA	CASSLDAGLAGVEQYF	TGCGCCAGCAGCTTAGATGCGGGACTAGCGGGAGTGGAGCAGTACTTC
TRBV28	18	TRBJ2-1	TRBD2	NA	CASSSEGGTSGSYNEQFF	TGTGCCAGCAGTTCGGAGGGTGGGACTAGCGGGAGTTATAATGAGCAGTTCTTC
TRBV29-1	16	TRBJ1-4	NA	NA	CSVEGVTDATNEKLFF	TGCAGCGTTGAAGGAGTCACAGATGCAACTAATGAAAAACTGTTTTTT
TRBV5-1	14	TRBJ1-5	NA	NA	CASSLGEDNQPQHF	TGCGCCAGCAGCCTCGGAGAGGATAATCAGCCCCAGCATTTT
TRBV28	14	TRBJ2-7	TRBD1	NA	CASVSGQGPNEQYF	TGTGCCAGTGTATCGGGACAGGGTCCCAACGAGCAGTACTTC
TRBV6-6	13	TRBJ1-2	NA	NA	CASSPSSTNGYTF	TGTGCCAGCAGCCCATCTTCTACGAACGGCTACACCTTC
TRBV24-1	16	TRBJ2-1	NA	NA	CATSDLGGATYNEQFF	TGTGCCACCAGTGATTTGGGGGGGGCCACCTACAATGAGCAGTTCTTC
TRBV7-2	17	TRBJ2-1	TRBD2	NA	CASSPQVPSGIYNEQFF	TGTGCCAGCAGCCCACAAGTACCTAGCGGGATTTACAATGAGCAGTTCTTC
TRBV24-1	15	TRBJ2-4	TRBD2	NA	CATSDPTAGTGIQYF	TGTGCCACCAGTGACCCTACAGCGGGGACGGGCATTCAGTACTTC
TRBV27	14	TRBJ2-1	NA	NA	CASSFLGGGDEQFF	TGTGCCAGCAGTTTTCTGGGGGGGGGCGATGAGCAGTTCTTC
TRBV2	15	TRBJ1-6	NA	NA	CASSEGSGQSSPLHF	TGTGCCAGCAGTGAAGGGTCGGGTCAATCTTCACCCCTCCACTTT
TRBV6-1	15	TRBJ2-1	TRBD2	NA	CASSEGLAGYNEQFF	TGTGCCAGCAGTGAAGGTCTAGCGGGCTACAATGAGCAGTTCTTC
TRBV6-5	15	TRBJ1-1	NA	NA	CASSTGGVRYTEAFF	TGTGCCAGCAGTACCGGGGGGGTGAGATACACTGAAGCTTTCTTT
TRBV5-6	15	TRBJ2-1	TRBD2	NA	CASSFSGRAVNEQFF	TGTGCCAGCAGCTTTAGCGGGAGGGCCGTCAATGAGCAGTTCTTC
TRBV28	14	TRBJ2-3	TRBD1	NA	CASSRQGWADTQYF	TGTGCCAGCAGCCGACAGGGTTGGGCAGATACGCAGTATTTT
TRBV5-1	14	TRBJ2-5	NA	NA	CASSLGPEEETQYF	TGCGCCAGCAGCTTGGGACCAGAGGAGGAGACCCAGTACTTC
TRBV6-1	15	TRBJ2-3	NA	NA	CASSEPDKSSDTQYF	TGTGCCAGCAGTGAACCTGACAAATCATCGGATACGCAGTATTTT
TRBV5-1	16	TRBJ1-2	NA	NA	CASSLAPGRRVGGYTF	TGCGCCAGCAGCTTGGCCCCAGGGCGCCGGGTAGGAGGCTACACCTTC
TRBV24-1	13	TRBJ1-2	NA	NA	CATSDYNSYGYTF	TGTGCCACCAGTGATTATAACAGCTATGGCTACACCTTC
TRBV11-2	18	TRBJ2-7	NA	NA	CASSYRGVGGATMWEQYF	TGTGCCAGCAGCTACCGCGGAGTTGGGGGGGCGACGATGTGGGAGCAGTACTTC
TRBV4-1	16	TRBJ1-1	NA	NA	CASSQDRVWEGAEAFF	TGCGCCAGCAGCCAAGACCGGGTGTGGGAGGGGGCTGAAGCTTTCTTT
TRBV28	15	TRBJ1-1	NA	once	CASSPSDSVYTEAFF	TGTGCCAGCAGCCCTTCGGACAGTGTTTACACTGAAGCTTTCTTT
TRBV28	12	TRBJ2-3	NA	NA	CASSFGPGTQYF	TGTGCCAGCAGTTTTGGCCCCGGGACGCAGTATTTT
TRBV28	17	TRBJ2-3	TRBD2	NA	CASSMNRAVAGDYTQYF	TGTGCCAGCAGTATGAACCGGGCGGTAGCGGGGGACTATACGCAGTATTTT
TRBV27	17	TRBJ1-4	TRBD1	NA	CASSLLRGPGGYEKLFF	TGTGCCAGCAGTCTACTCAGAGGGCCAGGGGGCTATGAAAAACTGTTTTTT
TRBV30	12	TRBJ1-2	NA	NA	CAWSSRGKGYTF	TGTGCCTGGAGTAGTAGGGGTAAAGGCTACACCTTC
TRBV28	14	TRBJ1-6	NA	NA	CASSLYGEVRPLHF	TGTGCCAGCAGTTTATATGGGGAGGTTCGGCCCCTCCACTTT
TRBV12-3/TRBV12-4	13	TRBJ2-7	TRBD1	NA	CASSQRQGGEQYF	TGTGCCAGCAGTCAACGACAGGGGGGAGAGCAGTACTTC
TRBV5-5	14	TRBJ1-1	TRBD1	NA	CASSWGQVNTEAFF	TGTGCCAGCAGCTGGGGACAGGTGAACACTGAAGCTTTCTTT
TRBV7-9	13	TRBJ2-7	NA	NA	CASRSTGVDEQYF	TGTGCCAGCAGAAGCACAGGAGTGGACGAGCAGTACTTC
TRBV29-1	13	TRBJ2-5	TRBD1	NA	CSVESQGAVTQYF	TGCAGCGTTGAAAGTCAGGGGGCCGTGACCCAGTACTTC
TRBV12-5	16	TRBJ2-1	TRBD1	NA	CASGAKDRGPSDEQFF	TGTGCTAGTGGTGCAAAGGACAGGGGGCCATCCGATGAGCAGTTCTTC
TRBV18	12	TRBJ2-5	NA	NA	CASSPAGETQYF	TGTGCCAGCTCACCAGCGGGCGAGACCCAGTACTTC
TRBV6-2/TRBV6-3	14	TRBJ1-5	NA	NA	CASSSQGNNQPQHF	TGTGCCAGCAGTTCACAGGGTAACAATCAGCCCCAGCATTTT